The 19 T cell receptor beta chains reported below all come from one sample, sequenced in a study of blood T cell repertoires in COVID-19. Libraries were prepared by immunoSEQ multiplex PCR; TCRdb keeps only in-frame clonotypes and omits some of them. The sample lists some 150,000 clones, around 81% occurring once. Sequencing was carried out using peripheral blood. Receptors originate from a human donor in a cohort sampled during active COVID-19.

The J gene is TRBJ1-1, the V gene TRBV10-1; 8 bases match TRBD1. Germline lookup yields CDR1 WNHNN and CDR2 SYGVQD (reference sequence). V trimming: 4 bases; J trimming: 10 bases; junction bases outside the gene matches: 20. The CDR3 contains 17 residues. DNA of the CDR3: TGCGCCAGCAGTGGGTCAATTATCGACAGGGGACAGGTAGGAGCTTTCTTT. Translation gives CASSGSIIDRGQVGAFF.

V usage is TRBV29-1 and J usage is TRBJ2-7; 12 bases are a match to TRBD1. The germline V gene has CDR1 SQVTM and CDR2 ANQGSEA. Trimming removed 5 bases from V and 10 bases from J; junction bases left unmatched: 6. The CDR3 covers 12 residues. CDR3 sequence reads: CSVPGTGGDQYF. DNA for the CDR3: TGCAGCGTTCCCGGGACAGGGGGCGATCAGTACTTC.

The chain is built from TRBV6-2 or TRBV6-3 and TRBJ1-5; 7 bases are shared with TRBD1. The V segment lost 2 bases and the J segment 2 bases; nucleotides outside the gene matches: 3. CDR3 length: 15 amino acids. Per the germline V gene, CDR1 is MNHEY and CDR2 is SVGEGT. CDR3 amino acids: CASSYPGQRNQPQHF. DNA for the CDR3: TGTGCCAGCAGTTACCCGGGACAGCGCAATCAGCCCCAGCATTTT.

V gene TRBV3-1 (or the pseudogene TRBV3-2) combines with J gene TRBJ2-3; a weak D match, TRBD2 (5 bases). The CDR3 runs to 13 residues. V shed 4 bases and J shed 6 bases, with 11 bases lying between them. The germline gives CDR1 LGHDT, CDR2 YNNKEL (reference sequence). The CDR3 protein is CASSPQRRDTQYF. CDR3 in DNA: TGTGCCAGCAGCCCGCAGAGGAGGGATACGCAGTATTTT.

The V gene is TRBV7-2, the J gene TRBJ2-3; possible D gene TRBD2, 6 bases. Trimming removed 6 bases from V and 3 bases from J, with 13 bases in between. The V gene's germline CDR1 is SGHTA and CDR2 FQGNSA. The CDR3 is 14 amino acids. CDR3 protein: CASRKTRSTDTQYF. The CDR3 nucleotides read TGTGCCAGCAGGAAGACTAGAAGTACAGATACGCAGTATTTT.

In this sample, this clone turned up a few times. The chain recombines TRBV5-1 with TRBJ2-7, with a tentative D call TRBD1 (6 bases). V lost 1 base and J 4 bases, leaving 21 bases between the germline ends. Per germline, CDR1 SGHRS and CDR2 YFSETQ. The CDR3 is 17 amino acids. The CDR3 nucleotides are TGCGCCAGCAGCTTGTTGGCGTCGGGCAGGGGAGAGTACGAGCAGTACTTC. This gives the protein CASSLLASGRGEYEQYF. Full variable domain (remainder filled in from reference TRBV5-1 and TRBJ2-7): KAGVTQTPRYLIKTRGQQVTLSCSPISGHRSVSWYQQTPGQGLQFLFEYFSETQRNKGNFPGRFSGRQFSNSRSEMNVSTLELGDSALYLCASSLLASGRGEYEQYFGPGTRLTVT.

This clone appeared a single time. The chain carries TRBV7-9 and TRBJ2-1; the D is unclear. Germline-derived CDR1 and CDR2 are SEHNR and FQNEAQ (reference sequence). The CDR3 extends over 13 amino acids. The V and J ends lost 1 base and 7 bases respectively, with 8 bases between them. The DNA of the CDR3 is TGTGCCAGCAGCTTAGTACTCTCGAATGAGCAGTTCTTC. Its translation: CASSLVLSNEQFF.

The chain has TRBV7-2 and TRBJ1-5, with TRBD1 as a possible D gene (5 bases). The germline CDR1 and CDR2 sequences are SGHTA and FQGNSA. V was trimmed by 1 base and J by 6 bases, leaving 13 bases between them. The CDR3 has 15 amino acids. Written as DNA, the CDR3 is TGTGCCAGCAGCTTAGAGGCAAGGGGAGGTCAGCCCCAGCATTTT. Its protein is CASSLEARGGQPQHF.

The chain couples TRBV5-6 to TRBJ2-2; D is perhaps TRBD1 (6 bases). The germline V and J ends were trimmed by 4 bases and 4 bases, with 14 bases remaining between them. CDR3 size: 15 residues. Germline-derived CDR1 and CDR2 are SGHDT and YYEEEE. DNA for the CDR3: TGTGCCAGCAGCCGAGGGGGAACAGGCACCGGGGAGCTGTTTTTT. Amino acids: CASSRGGTGTGELFF. Drawing the rest from reference TRBV5-6 and TRBJ2-2, the complete variable domain is DAGVTQSPTHLIKTRGQQVTLRCSPKSGHDTVSWYQQALGQGPQFIFQYYEEEERQRGNFPDRFSGHQFPNYSSELNVNALLLGDSALYLCASSRGGTGTGELFFGEGSRLTVL.

The chain carries TRBV19 and TRBJ1-1; 9 bases line up with TRBD1. Germline V gene lookup returns CDR1 LNHDA and CDR2 SQIVND (reference sequence). CDR3 length: 15 amino acids. With 5 bases clipped from V and 3 bases from J, the junction kept 7 bases outside the gene matches. The CDR3 sequence is CASSARQGGHTEAFF. The CDR3 DNA reads TGTGCCAGTAGTGCCAGACAGGGGGGGCACACTGAAGCTTTCTTT.

The CDR3 region is CASSSTGTSGLEQFF. As DNA, the CDR3 is TGTGCCAGCAGTAGTACCGGGACTAGCGGGCTTGAGCAGTTCTTC. The chain employs TRBV28 and TRBJ2-1; TRBD2 agrees at 12 bases. J gave up 9 bases and V 5 bases, and 8 bases lay outside the gene matches. There are 15 residues in the CDR3. From germline, CDR1 is MDHEN and CDR2 SYDVKM.

The rearrangement uses TRBV7-9 and TRBJ2-5; no reliable D call. Trimming cost V 4 bases and J 2 bases, with 2 bases left between them. The CDR3 is 11 residues long. The germline CDR1 and CDR2 sequences are SEHNR and FQNEAQ (reference sequence). The CDR3 DNA follows: TGTGCCAGCAGCTCTCAAGAGACCCAGTACTTC. Translation gives CASSSQETQYF.

In the case of this clone: No DNA is shown, since the ends of the CDR3 on it are uncertain; the CDR3 is the one TCRdb lists. This rearrangement joins TRBV19 to TRBJ2-5; the listed D gene, TRBD1, was not tested against the DNA. From germline, CDR1 is LNHDA and CDR2 SQIVND (reference sequence). The CDR3 totals 16 residues, both ends included. CDR3 protein: CASSFFGQGGQETQYF.

This clone showed up just a few times. The CDR3 coding sequence is TGTGCCAGTAACCGGGCCCGGGGCACCGGGGAGCTGTTTTTT. Protein sequence: CASNRARGTGELFF. The chain is built from TRBV19 and TRBJ2-2; D is perhaps TRBD2 (5 bases). The V gene's germline CDR1 is LNHDA and CDR2 SQIVND (reference sequence). This CDR3 contains 14 residues. V dropped 7 bases and J dropped 4 bases, with 13 bases sitting between them.

The J gene is TRBJ2-5, the V gene TRBV2; no clear D gene. The CDR3 consists of 12 residues. Germline V lookup: CDR1 SNHLY, CDR2 FYNNEI. Trimming removed 7 bases from V and 5 bases from J, with 11 bases in between. The CDR3 nucleotides are TGTGCCAGCACCCGAGAGGTGGAGACCCAGTACTTC. Its translation is CASTREVETQYF.

The chain links TRBV2 to TRBJ2-1; a weak D match, TRBD1 (5 bases). Germline V gene data show CDR1 as SNHLY and CDR2 as FYNNEI. There are 13 residues in the CDR3. Between the trimmed V and J ends, which lost 6 bases and 2 bases, there was a span of 8 bases. In nucleotides, the CDR3 is TGTGCCAGCAGACTGGGGCCCTACAATGAGCAGTTCTTC. It yields the protein CASRLGPYNEQFF.

The chain has TRBV19 and TRBJ1-1; D is ambiguous. The V and J ends lost 7 bases and 5 bases respectively, with 14 bases between them. The CDR3 is 13 amino acids. Germline lookup yields CDR1 LNHDA and CDR2 SQIVND (reference sequence). The DNA for the CDR3 is TGTGCCAGTAACCCAAGAGCGGGGACTGAAGCTTTCTTT. This codes for CASNPRAGTEAFF.

This clone turned up a few times. An end of the junction differs from the germline gene, which may be a read error. The rearrangement links TRBV7-2 to TRBJ2-5, with TRBD1 matching 9 bases. The CDR3 consists of 12 residues. Germline CDR1 reads SGHTA; CDR2 reads FQGNSA. CDR3 in DNA: TGTGCCAGCAGCTTCATCGGACAGGGGTTCCACTTC. This sequence encodes CASSFIGQGFHF.

A few counts support this clone. CDR3 in amino acids: CASSERTSRDNEQFF. The DNA of the CDR3 is TGTGCCAGCAGTGAAAGGACTAGTCGAGATAATGAGCAGTTCTTC. The rearrangement joins TRBV2 to TRBJ2-1, with 7 positions matching TRBD2. The CDR3 spans 15 residues. With 2 bases clipped from V and 7 bases from J, the junction kept 8 bases outside the gene matches. The germline CDR1 and CDR2 sequences are SNHLY and FYNNEI.